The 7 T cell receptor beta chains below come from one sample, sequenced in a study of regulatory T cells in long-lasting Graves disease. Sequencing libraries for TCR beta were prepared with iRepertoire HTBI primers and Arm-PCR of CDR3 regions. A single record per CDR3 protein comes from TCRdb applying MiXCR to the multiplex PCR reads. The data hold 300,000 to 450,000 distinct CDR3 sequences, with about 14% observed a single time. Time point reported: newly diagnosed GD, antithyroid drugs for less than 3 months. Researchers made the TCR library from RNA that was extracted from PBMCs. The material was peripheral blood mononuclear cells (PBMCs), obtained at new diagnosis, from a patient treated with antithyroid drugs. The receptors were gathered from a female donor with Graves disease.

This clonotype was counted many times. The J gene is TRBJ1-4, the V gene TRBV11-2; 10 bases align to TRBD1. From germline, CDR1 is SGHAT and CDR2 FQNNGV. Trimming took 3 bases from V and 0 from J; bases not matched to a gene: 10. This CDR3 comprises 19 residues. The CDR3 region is CASSFEGTGANATNEKLFF. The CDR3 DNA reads TGTGCCAGCAGCTTCGAAGGGACAGGGGCTAATGCAACTAATGAAAAACTGTTTTTT.

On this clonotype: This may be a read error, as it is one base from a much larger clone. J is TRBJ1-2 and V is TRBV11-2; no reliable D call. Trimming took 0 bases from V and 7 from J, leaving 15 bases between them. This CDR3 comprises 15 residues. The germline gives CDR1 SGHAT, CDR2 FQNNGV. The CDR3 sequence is CASSLELTRAAGYTF. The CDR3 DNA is TGTGCCAGCAGCTTAGAGCTTACCCGGGCGGCTGGCTACACCTTC.

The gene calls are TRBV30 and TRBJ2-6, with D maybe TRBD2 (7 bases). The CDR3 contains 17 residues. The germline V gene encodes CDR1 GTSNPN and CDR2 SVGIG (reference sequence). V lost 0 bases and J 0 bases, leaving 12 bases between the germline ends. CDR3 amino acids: CAWSVRGAGSGANVLTF. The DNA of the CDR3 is TGTGCCTGGAGTGTTCGGGGGGCCGGCTCTGGGGCCAACGTCCTGACTTTC.

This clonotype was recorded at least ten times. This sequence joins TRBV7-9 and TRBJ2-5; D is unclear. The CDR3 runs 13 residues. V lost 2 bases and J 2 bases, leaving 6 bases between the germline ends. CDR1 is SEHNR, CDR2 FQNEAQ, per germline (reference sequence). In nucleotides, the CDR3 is TGTGCCAGCAGCTTACGGCCTCAAGAGACCCAGTACTTC. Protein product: CASSLRPQETQYF.

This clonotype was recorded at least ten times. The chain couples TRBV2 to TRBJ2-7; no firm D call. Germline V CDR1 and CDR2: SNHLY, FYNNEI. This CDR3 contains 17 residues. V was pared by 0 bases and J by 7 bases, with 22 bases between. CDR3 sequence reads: CASSEAVWQDSGFEQYF. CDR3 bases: TGTGCCAGCAGTGAAGCTGTGTGGCAGGATAGTGGATTTGAGCAGTACTTC. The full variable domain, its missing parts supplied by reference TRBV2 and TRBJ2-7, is EPEVTQTPSHQVTQMGQEVILRCVPISNHLYFYWYRQILGQKVEFLVSFYNNEISEKSEIFDDQFSVERPDGSNFTLKIRSTKLEDSAMYFCASSEAVWQDSGFEQYFGPGTRLTVT.

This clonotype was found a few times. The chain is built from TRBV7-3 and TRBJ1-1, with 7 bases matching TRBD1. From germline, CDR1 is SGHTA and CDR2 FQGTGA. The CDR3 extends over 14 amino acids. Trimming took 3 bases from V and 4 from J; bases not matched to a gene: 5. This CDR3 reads CASSFGTAGTEAFF. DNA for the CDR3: TGTGCCAGCAGCTTTGGGACAGCGGGCACTGAAGCTTTCTTT.

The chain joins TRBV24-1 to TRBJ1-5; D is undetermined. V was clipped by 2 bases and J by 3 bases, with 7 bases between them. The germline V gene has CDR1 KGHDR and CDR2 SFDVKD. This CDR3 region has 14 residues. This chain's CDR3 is CATSDSRFNQPQHF. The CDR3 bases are TGTGCCACCAGTGATTCGAGGTTCAATCAGCCCCAGCATTTT.